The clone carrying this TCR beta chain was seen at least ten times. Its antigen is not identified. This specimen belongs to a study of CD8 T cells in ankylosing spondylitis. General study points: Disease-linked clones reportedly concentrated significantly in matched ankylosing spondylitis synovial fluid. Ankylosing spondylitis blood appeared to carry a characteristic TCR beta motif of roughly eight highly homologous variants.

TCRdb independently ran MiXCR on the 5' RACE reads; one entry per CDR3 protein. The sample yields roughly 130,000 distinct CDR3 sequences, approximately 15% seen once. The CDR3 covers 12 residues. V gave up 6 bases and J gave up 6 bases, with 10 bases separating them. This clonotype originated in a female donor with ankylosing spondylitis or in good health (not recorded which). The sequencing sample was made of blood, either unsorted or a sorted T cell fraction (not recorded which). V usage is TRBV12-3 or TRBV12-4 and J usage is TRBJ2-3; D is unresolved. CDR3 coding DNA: TGTGCCAGCAGATATACCACGGATACGCAGTATTTT. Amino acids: CASRYTTDTQYF.